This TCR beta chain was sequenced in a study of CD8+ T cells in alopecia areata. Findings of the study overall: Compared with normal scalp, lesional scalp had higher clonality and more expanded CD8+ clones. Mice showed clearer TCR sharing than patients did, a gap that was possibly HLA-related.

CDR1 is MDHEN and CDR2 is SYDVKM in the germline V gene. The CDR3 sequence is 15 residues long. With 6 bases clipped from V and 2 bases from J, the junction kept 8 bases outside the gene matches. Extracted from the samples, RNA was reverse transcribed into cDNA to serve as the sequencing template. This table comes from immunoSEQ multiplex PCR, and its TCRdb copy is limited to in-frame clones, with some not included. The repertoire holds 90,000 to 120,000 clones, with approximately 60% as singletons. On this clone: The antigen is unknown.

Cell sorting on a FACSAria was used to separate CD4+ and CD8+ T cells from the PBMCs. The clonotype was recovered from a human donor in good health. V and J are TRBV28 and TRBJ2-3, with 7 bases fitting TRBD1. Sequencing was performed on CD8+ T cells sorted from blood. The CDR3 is CASRPWDSLTDTQYF. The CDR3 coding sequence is TGTGCCAGCAGACCTTGGGACAGCCTCACAGATACGCAGTATTTT.